This T cell receptor (beta chain) is from a study of cytotoxic CD8 clonotypes in ibrutinib-treated CLL. Study background: Samples showed on average roughly 250,000 productive templates and 94,082 productive rearrangements.

Germline V gene lookup returns CDR1 SGHNT and CDR2 YYREEE (reference sequence). This CDR3 region has 17 residues. J gave up 1 base and V 0 bases, and 8 bases lay outside the gene matches. Overall study results and limits: Elevated clonality accompanied ibrutinib response, with a return toward baseline values at progression. Baseline clonality, higher than in age-matched healthy donors, tracked circulating CD8+ T-cell counts.

As to this clone: What it binds is not known.

Repertoires were generated with immunoSEQ multiplex PCR, while TCRdb's copy carries only in-frame clones and drops some. The repertoire holds approximately 320,000 clones, with approximately 67% as singletons. The authors obtained roughly 2.2 micrograms of genomic DNA from cryopreserved PBMCs for TCR beta libraries. The V and J genes are TRBV5-4 and TRBJ1-1; TRBD1 matches 8 bases. The sequence was obtained from a human donor with chronic lymphocytic leukemia. The material was PBMCs, obtained after 36 months of ibrutinib treatment. The CDR3 here is CASSLGTGTGTNTEAFF. DNA for the CDR3: TGTGCCAGCAGCTTGGGAACTGGGACAGGAACGAACACTGAAGCTTTCTTT.